This entry lists 27 T cell receptor beta chains sequenced from one sample in a study of cytotoxic CD8 clonotypes in ibrutinib-treated CLL. The protocol was immunoSEQ multiplex PCR, while the TCRdb copy is restricted to in-frame clones and leaves out a portion. The sample has roughly 250,000 clones, 60% to 75% seen once. The sequences come from PBMCs, collected after 24 months of ibrutinib treatment. The receptors here all came from a human donor with chronic lymphocytic leukemia.

The chain is built from TRBV27 and TRBJ1-4, with TRBD1 matching 7 bases. There are 17 residues in the CDR3. The V segment lost 5 bases and the J segment 6 bases; nucleotides outside the gene matches: 15. CDR1 and CDR2 from the germline V gene are MNHEY and SMNVEV (reference sequence). DNA for the CDR3: TGTGCCAGCAGTCCCCGGGACAGCCCCAGGGGCCATGAAAAACTGTTTTTT. The encoded protein is CASSPRDSPRGHEKLFF.

There are a few counts of this clone. The genes are TRBV4-1 and TRBJ2-1; maybe TRBD2 (5 bases). The CDR3 contains 13 residues. Per germline, CDR1 MGHRA and CDR2 YSYEKL. Trimming took off 4 bases at V and 10 bases at J, with 14 bases between the two ends. CDR3 sequence: CASSPFVGGEQFF. CDR3 coding DNA: TGCGCCAGCAGCCCCTTCGTCGGCGGGGAGCAGTTCTTC.

The rearrangement joins TRBV7-3 to TRBJ2-6; TRBD1 is a possible D gene (6 bases). Trimming took 2 bases from V and 1 from J, leaving 12 bases between them. Looked up from germline, CDR1 is SGHTA and CDR2 is FQGTGA. The CDR3 runs 17 residues. CDR3 loop: CASSLAADRSGANVLTF. In nucleotides, the CDR3 is TGTGCCAGCAGCTTAGCCGCAGACAGGTCTGGGGCCAACGTCCTGACTTTC.

This clone turned up a few times. This chain uses TRBV6-5 with TRBJ2-6, with TRBD1 matching over 7 bases. J was trimmed by 1 base and V by 1 base; bases with no gene match: 1. The CDR3 is 16 residues long. Germline V CDR1 and CDR2: MNHEY, SVGAGI. In DNA form, the CDR3 reads TGTGCCAGCAGTTACTTACAGGGGTCTGGGGCCAACGTCCTGACTTTC. This gives the protein CASSYLQGSGANVLTF.

This clone was observed once. The V and J genes are TRBV28 and TRBJ2-7; D is perhaps TRBD1 or TRBD2 (5 bases each). Germline-derived CDR1 and CDR2 are MDHEN and SYDVKM. Trimming pared 4 bases from V and 6 bases from J, leaving 10 bases between. CDR3 length: 12 amino acids. The CDR3, as DNA: TGTGCCAGCAGTTCGGGGCTTGTCGAGCAGTACTTC. Translated: CASSSGLVEQYF.

The V and J genes are TRBV28 and TRBJ1-5; the D is unclear. Germline CDR1 is MDHEN and CDR2 is SYDVKM. V lost 5 bases and J 3 bases, leaving 11 bases between the germline ends. The CDR3 is 14 amino acids. CDR3 residues: CASSLRPYNQPQHF. DNA for the CDR3: TGTGCCAGCAGTCTTCGACCTTACAATCAGCCCCAGCATTTT. Based on the CDR3 plus reference TRBV28 and TRBJ1-5, the full variable domain is DVKVTQSSRYLVKRTGEKVFLECVQDMDHENMFWYRQDPGLGLRLIYFSYDVKMKEKGDIPEGYSVSREKKERFSLILESASTNQTSMYLCASSLRPYNQPQHFGDGTRLSIL.

The chain carries TRBV9 and TRBJ2-1; no clear D gene. The CDR3 is made up of 15 amino acids. The V gene lost 3 bases and the J gene lost 7 bases, with 17 bases spanning the gap. Germline assignment: CDR1 SGDLS and CDR2 YYNGEE. For the CDR3, the DNA is TGTGCCAGCAGCGCCACCATAGCCGGGCCTAATGAGCAGTTCTTC. Translating gives CASSATIAGPNEQFF.

The J gene is TRBJ1-4, the V gene TRBV27; no firm D call. The CDR3 covers 20 residues. Germline V gene data show CDR1 as MNHEY and CDR2 as SMNVEV (reference sequence). The germline V and J ends were trimmed by 3 bases and 0 bases, with 23 bases remaining between them. The CDR3, as DNA: TGTGCCAGCAGTTTTTTCGGGTCCAGTAGAACCATGGCAACTAATGAAAAACTGTTTTTT. It translates to CASSFFGSSRTMATNEKLFF.

The chain is built from TRBV2 and TRBJ1-4, with D possibly being TRBD1 (6 bases). Germline assignment: CDR1 SNHLY and CDR2 FYNNEI. This CDR3 spans 14 amino acids. The V gene lost 8 bases and the J gene lost 8 bases, with 18 bases spanning the gap. CDR3 sequence (DNA): TGTGCCAGCCAACCCGGGACAAGGGGCGAAAAACTGTTTTTT. Amino acids: CASQPGTRGEKLFF.

This clone was detected only a few times. The chain links TRBV9 to TRBJ1-1; D not resolved. V lost 3 bases and J 4 bases, leaving 10 bases between the germline ends. Germline assignment: CDR1 SGDLS and CDR2 YYNGEE. This CDR3 is 13 amino acids long. The CDR3 DNA follows: TGTGCCAGCAGCGCCCACGAGGGCACTGAAGCTTTCTTT. Protein sequence: CASSAHEGTEAFF.

This clone was seen a single time. The V gene is TRBV5-6, the J gene TRBJ2-7; D is ambiguous. The CDR3 contains 14 residues. V was cut by 7 bases and J by 6 bases, with 20 bases left in between. CDR1 is SGHDT, CDR2 YYEEEE, per germline. Here the CDR3 DNA reads TGTGCCAGCTTCGATTACCCGGACGGACGCGAGCAGTACTTC. Translated: CASFDYPDGREQYF.

This clone was detected a few times. The V call is TRBV4-2, the J call TRBJ2-7; D not certain. The CDR3 has 15 residues. From germline, CDR1 is LGHNA and CDR2 YNFKEQ. Trimming removed 0 bases from V and 2 bases from J, with 11 bases in between. CDR3 protein: CASSQDLQQTYEQYF. For the CDR3, the DNA is TGTGCCAGCAGCCAAGACCTTCAACAGACCTACGAGCAGTACTTC.

This clone was picked up a small number of times. Written as DNA, the CDR3 is TGTGCCAGCAGCTTAGGGCAGGGTAGGGACGAGCAGTACTTC. Translating it yields CASSLGQGRDEQYF. The chain links TRBV7-9 to TRBJ2-7; weak D call: TRBD1 (5 bases). The CDR3 is 14 residues long. The germline V gene encodes CDR1 SEHNR and CDR2 FQNEAQ (reference sequence). With 1 base removed from V and 5 bases from J, the gap between germline ends came to 12 bases.

This rearrangement joins TRBV15 to TRBJ2-3; a weak D match, TRBD1 (6 bases). The V gene lost 6 bases and the J gene lost 2 bases, with 18 bases spanning the gap. The CDR3 is 16 residues long. Germline CDR1 and CDR2: LNHNV and YYDKDF (reference sequence). The CDR3 reads CATRTRRWGHTDTQYF. DNA for the CDR3: TGTGCCACCAGGACGAGGAGATGGGGGCACACAGATACGCAGTATTTT.

CDR3: CAIAPGATNEKLFF. The CDR3 nucleotides read TGTGCCATCGCCCCGGGCGCAACTAATGAAAAACTGTTTTTT. The rearrangement uses TRBV10-3 and TRBJ1-4, with no clear D. Germline V gives CDR1 ENHRY, CDR2 SYGVKD. This CDR3 is built from 14 residues. With 8 bases removed from V and 0 bases from J, the gap between germline ends came to 10 bases.

This clone has just a few counts. The chain employs TRBV4-1 and TRBJ2-1, with 10 bases lining up with TRBD2. The CDR3 is made up of 15 amino acids. Unmatched junction bases numbered 10, after V lost 6 bases and J lost 8 bases. Germline loops: CDR1 MGHRA, CDR2 YSYEKL. CDR3 in DNA: TGCGCCAGCAGATCTAGCGGGAGAAATGGATATGAGCAGTTCTTC. Its translation is CASRSSGRNGYEQFF.

The gene calls are TRBV4-3 and TRBJ1-1; D is unclear. There are 15 residues in the CDR3. Germline V gene lookup returns CDR1 LGHNA and CDR2 YSLEER. Trimming left V 0 bases short and J 4 bases short, with 12 bases between. This CDR3 reads CASSQDPSGRTEAFF. CDR3 in DNA: TGCGCCAGCAGCCAAGATCCGAGCGGTCGCACTGAAGCTTTCTTT.

The V and J genes are TRBV7-3 and TRBJ1-1, with a weak D call TRBD1 (6 bases). The CDR3 runs to 16 residues. The germline V and J ends were trimmed by 4 bases and 0 bases, with 15 bases remaining between them. Germline values: CDR1 SGHTA, CDR2 FQGTGA. The CDR3 is CASSSRQDPMNTEAFF. The CDR3 bases are TGTGCCAGCAGCTCCCGACAGGACCCCATGAACACTGAAGCTTTCTTT.

The rearrangement links TRBV5-1 to TRBJ2-4; possibly TRBD2 for D (5 bases). This CDR3 spans 13 amino acids. CDR1 is SGHRS and CDR2 is YFSETQ in the germline V gene. Trimming shortened V by 4 bases and J by 8 bases, and 13 bases separated the two germline ends. CDR3 bases: TGCGCCAGCAGCGCGGGCCCCTCCGACATTCAGTACTTC. As protein: CASSAGPSDIQYF. The variable domain in full, with the rest retrieved from reference TRBV5-1 and TRBJ2-4, is KAGVTQTPRYLIKTRGQQVTLSCSPISGHRSVSWYQQTPGQGLQFLFEYFSETQRNKGNFPGRFSGRQFSNSRSEMNVSTLELGDSALYLCASSAGPSDIQYFGAGTRLSVL.

The J gene is TRBJ2-7, the V gene TRBV28; 12 nucleotides line up with TRBD2. This CDR3 contains 14 residues. Germline lookup yields CDR1 MDHEN and CDR2 SYDVKM. V lost 8 bases to trimming and J lost 4 bases; unmatched junction nucleotides: 6. This chain's CDR3 is CASDPTSGSYEQYF. CDR3 in DNA: TGTGCCAGCGACCCGACTAGCGGGAGTTACGAGCAGTACTTC.

The chain uses TRBV11-2 and TRBJ2-7, with D possibly TRBD1 on 6 matching bases. Germline CDR1 reads SGHAT; CDR2 reads FQNNGV. V was shortened by 2 bases and J by 2 bases, with 13 bases between the two germline ends. This CDR3 is built from 15 residues. CDR3 in DNA: TGTGCCAGCAGCTTATCTACAGGGTCGGCCTACGAGCAGTACTTC. Translating gives CASSLSTGSAYEQYF. Using reference TRBV11-2 and TRBJ2-7 for the parts outside the CDR3, the full variable domain is EAGVAQSPRYKIIEKRQSVAFWCNPISGHATLYWYQQILGQGPKLLIQFQNNGVVDDSQLPKDRFSAERLKGVDSTLKIQPAKLEDSAVYLCASSLSTGSAYEQYFGPGTRLTVT.

The J gene is TRBJ2-1, the V gene TRBV7-2, with D possibly TRBD1 on 6 matching bases. V lost 8 bases, J lost 0 bases, and 11 bases lay in between. This CDR3 is built from 14 residues. Germline assignment: CDR1 SGHTA and CDR2 FQGNSA. CDR3 DNA sequence: TGTGCCAGCGGTAGGGGGACCTCCTACAATGAGCAGTTCTTC. Its protein is CASGRGTSYNEQFF.

This clone was recorded a few times. The chain couples TRBV2 to TRBJ2-7; D remains unclear. This CDR3 contains 11 residues. V lost 7 bases and J 3 bases, leaving 7 bases between the germline ends. Per germline, CDR1 SNHLY and CDR2 FYNNEI. The CDR3 DNA follows: TGTGCCAGCAAAGGCGACTACGAGCAGTACTTC. It yields the protein CASKGDYEQYF.

The chain has TRBV10-1 and TRBJ2-1, with D unclear. CDR3 length: 11 residues. Trimming took off 0 bases at V and 15 bases at J, with 9 bases between the two ends. Germline CDR1 and CDR2: WNHNN and SYGVQD (reference sequence). CDR3 in amino acids: CASSESGGWFF. The CDR3 DNA is TGCGCCAGCAGTGAGTCTGGCGGTTGGTTCTTC.

V gene TRBV13 combines with J gene TRBJ2-3; 10 bases agree with TRBD2. J lost 1 base, V lost 4 bases, and 5 bases had no gene match. The CDR3 has 16 residues. CDR1 PRHDT and CDR2 FYEKMQ come from the germline V gene (reference sequence). The CDR3 reads CASSSPGTSGTDTQYF. As DNA, the CDR3 is TGTGCCAGCAGCTCCCCCGGGACTAGCGGCACAGATACGCAGTATTTT.

The genes are TRBV28 and TRBJ1-1, with 8 positions matching TRBD1. The CDR3 has 15 residues. With V trimmed by 2 bases and J by 8 bases, 10 bases remained unmatched. Germline V gene lookup returns CDR1 MDHEN and CDR2 SYDVKM. The CDR3 is CASSLSDRGWPEAFF. The CDR3 DNA reads TGTGCCAGCAGTTTAAGTGACAGGGGATGGCCAGAAGCTTTCTTT.

This clone was observed a handful of times. The chain recombines TRBV7-9 with TRBJ2-7; no definite D call. V was cut by 1 base and J by 2 bases, with 12 bases left in between. The germline V gene has CDR1 SEHNR and CDR2 FQNEAQ (reference sequence). This CDR3 has 15 amino acids. CDR3 region: CASSLGYRNPYEQYF. In nucleotides, the CDR3 is TGTGCCAGCAGCTTAGGCTATCGGAACCCCTACGAGCAGTACTTC.